This T cell receptor beta chain was sequenced for a study of T cells in localized non-small cell lung cancer. The CDR3 runs 15 residues. V trimming: 6 bases; J trimming: 2 bases; junction bases outside the gene matches: 9. Germline CDR1 reads LNHDA; CDR2 reads SQIVND (reference sequence). For this clone: As yet, its antigen is unknown.

TCRdb keeps only in-frame clones here, not all; method: immunoSEQ multiplex PCR. Seen here are about 30,000 clones, about 88% observed once, and the top ten hold approximately 10%. Findings and caveats of the study: Adjacent lung had a median roughly 58 of the 100 largest tumor clones. Multi-region tumor sequencing was not done, so intratumor heterogeneity could not be excluded. Uninvolved adjacent lung showed higher T cell clonality than tumor.

The V call is TRBV19, the J call TRBJ2-7, with 8 bases fitting TRBD2. This TCR derives from a woman aged 40-70 years with stage I lung adenocarcinoma. The material sequenced was peripheral blood, taken before any cancer treatment. CDR3 amino acids: CASRPTSGSTYEQYF. The CDR3 nucleotides are TGTGCCAGTAGACCAACTAGCGGTTCTACCTACGAGCAGTACTTC.